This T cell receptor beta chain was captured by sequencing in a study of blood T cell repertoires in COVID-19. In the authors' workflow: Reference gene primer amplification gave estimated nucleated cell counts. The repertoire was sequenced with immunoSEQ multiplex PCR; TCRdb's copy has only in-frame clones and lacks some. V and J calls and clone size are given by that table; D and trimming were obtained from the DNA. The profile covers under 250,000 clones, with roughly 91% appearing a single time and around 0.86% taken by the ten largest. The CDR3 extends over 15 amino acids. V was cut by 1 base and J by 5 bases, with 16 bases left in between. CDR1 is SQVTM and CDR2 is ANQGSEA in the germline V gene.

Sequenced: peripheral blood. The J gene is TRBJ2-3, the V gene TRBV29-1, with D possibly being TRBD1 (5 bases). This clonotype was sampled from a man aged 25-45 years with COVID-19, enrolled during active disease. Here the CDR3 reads CSVEVGQGRVDTQYF. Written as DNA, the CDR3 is TGCAGCGTTGAAGTGGGCCAGGGCCGAGTAGATACGCAGTATTTT.